This T cell receptor (beta chain) was documented in a study of shared clonotypes between healthy human individuals. General study findings and limits: Shared across a few donors were around 5% of the naive CD4 clonotypes.

Trimming pared 1 base from V and 1 base from J, leaving 13 bases between. The germline V gene has CDR1 LNHNV and CDR2 YYDKDF (reference sequence). CDR3 length: 16 residues. In regard to this clone: Its matching antigen is unknown.

Clones were read by immunoSEQ multiplex PCR, and TCRdb kept only the in-frame ones, dropping some. The data contain over 1.4 million clones, around 95% of them seen just once; the ten biggest clones take up roughly 1.2%. V gene TRBV15 combines with J gene TRBJ2-5; D gene ambiguous. Sequenced material: naive CD4+ T cells sorted from blood. The sample's subset: CD45RA+ positively selected. The receptor was derived from a man aged 25 to 40 in good health. CDR3 loop: CATSRAILGSQETQYF. The CDR3 region has the DNA TGTGCCACCAGCAGAGCCATTCTGGGCAGCCAAGAGACCCAGTACTTC.